The clone carrying this T cell receptor beta chain came up once. TCRdb used MiXCR to reprocess the 5' RACE reads, holding one entry per CDR3 protein. The repertoire holds about 23,000 distinct CDR3 sequences, with about 4.3% as singletons. These data come from a study of spatial heterogeneity in lung cancer. Study information: Alpha-chain detections were consistently fewer than beta-chain detections among the sequences.

As to time point: sample taken at primary tumor resection. There were approximately 69 donors, all of them untreated patients with early-stage non-small cell lung cancer. The receptor comes from a male donor with early-stage non-small cell lung cancer. The input for sequencing was PBMCs, taken at surgery.

The CDR3 loop reads CASSYDWVNEQFF. The DNA of the CDR3 is TGTGCCAGCAGTTATGATTGGGTTAATGAGCAGTTCTTC. V is TRBV6-6 and J is TRBJ2-1; no firm D call. Trimming stripped 3 bases from V and 7 bases from J, with 10 bases between. Germline lookup yields CDR1 MNHNY and CDR2 SVGAGI (reference sequence). The CDR3 loop spans 13 amino acids.